This T cell receptor (beta chain) was recorded in a study of blood T cell repertoires in COVID-19. Study-level information: Sources were T cells, B-cell-depleted T cells, or PBMCs; the material itself was cDNA or gDNA.

Comment on this clone: Other DNA variants within this sample encode the same CDR3.

Original handling: Using reference gene primer amplification, nucleated cell counts were estimated. Profiling relied on immunoSEQ multiplex PCR, and the TCRdb table lists in-frame clones only, not all of them. For V, J and clone size, that table is used; D and trimming come from the DNA. The table has around 200,000 clones, roughly 90% seen once. Germline CDR1 is MDHEN and CDR2 is SYDVKM. J gave up 6 bases and V 5 bases, and 7 bases lay outside the gene matches. The CDR3 length is 15 residues. This sequence was found in a man aged 65-85 years with active or convalescent COVID-19. The chain is built from TRBV28 and TRBJ1-5; 10 bases map to TRBD1. Sequencing input: peripheral blood. The DNA of the CDR3 is TGTGCCAGCAGTCGGGACAGGGGAGGCGGTCAGCCCCAGCATTTT. The encoded protein is CASSRDRGGGQPQHF. Drawing the rest from reference TRBV28 and TRBJ1-5, the complete variable domain is DVKVTQSSRYLVKRTGEKVFLECVQDMDHENMFWYRQDPGLGLRLIYFSYDVKMKEKGDIPEGYSVSREKKERFSLILESASTNQTSMYLCASSRDRGGGQPQHFGDGTRLSIL.